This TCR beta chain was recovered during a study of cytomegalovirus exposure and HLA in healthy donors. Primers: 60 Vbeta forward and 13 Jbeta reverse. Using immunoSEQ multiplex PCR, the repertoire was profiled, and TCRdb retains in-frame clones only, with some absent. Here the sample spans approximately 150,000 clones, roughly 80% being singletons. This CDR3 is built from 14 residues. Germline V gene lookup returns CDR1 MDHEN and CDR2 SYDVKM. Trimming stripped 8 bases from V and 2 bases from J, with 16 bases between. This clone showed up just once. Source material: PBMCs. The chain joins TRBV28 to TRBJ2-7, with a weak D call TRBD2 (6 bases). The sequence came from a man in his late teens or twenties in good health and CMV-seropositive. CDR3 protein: CASGPGGLAYEQYF. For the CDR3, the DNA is TGTGCCAGCGGCCCCGGGGGTCTCGCCTACGAGCAGTACTTC.